Listed here are 28 T cell receptor beta chains from one sample, sequenced in a study of blood T cells in healthy people across ages. The use of a sample-barcoded 5' primer and a J-beta primer mix characterized a second PCR of roughly 6 to 11 cycles. MiXCR, applied by TCRdb to the 5' RACE reads, yields one record per CDR3 protein. The profile shows 540,000 or so distinct CDR3 sequences, 25% to 30% of them singletons. The sample taken for sequencing was blood. The receptors shown here come from a woman in her seventies in good health.

This clonotype was picked up a small number of times. The rearrangement joins TRBV27 to TRBJ2-7; D gene unclear. The CDR3 sequence is 14 residues long. The germline V and J ends were trimmed by 2 bases and 2 bases, with 10 bases remaining between them. The V gene's germline CDR1 is MNHEY and CDR2 SMNVEV (reference sequence). CDR3 sequence: CASSLKRAAYEQYF. In DNA, the CDR3 is TGTGCCAGCAGTTTAAAAAGGGCGGCCTACGAGCAGTACTTC.

The gene calls are TRBV11-2 and TRBJ1-4, with 8 bases aligning to TRBD1. Germline V lookup: CDR1 SGHAT, CDR2 FQNNGV. There are 15 residues in the CDR3. With V trimmed by 5 bases and J by 8 bases, 10 bases remained unmatched. The CDR3 here is CASSPKGQGYEKLFF. The CDR3, as DNA: TGTGCCAGCAGCCCAAAAGGACAGGGCTACGAAAAACTGTTTTTT.

This clonotype was counted at least ten times. The chain recombines TRBV10-3 with TRBJ1-2; TRBD1 matches 11 bases. The CDR3 sequence is 15 residues long. V was clipped by 2 bases and J by 2 bases; unmatched bases: 1. CDR1 is ENHRY, CDR2 SYGVKD, per germline. This CDR3 is CAISEGQGANYGYTF. In nucleotides, the CDR3 is TGTGCCATCAGTGAGGGACAGGGGGCCAACTATGGCTACACCTTC.

V usage is TRBV3-1 and J usage is TRBJ2-2; the D gene is possibly TRBD2 (5 bases). V lost 1 base and J 7 bases, leaving 10 bases between the germline ends. The CDR3 is 14 amino acids. Germline CDR1 reads LGHDT; CDR2 reads YNNKEL (reference sequence). The CDR3 DNA reads as TGTGCCAGCAGCCAAGGAGGGTCCGTCGGGGAGCTGTTTTTT. Translating it yields CASSQGGSVGELFF.

The chain is built from TRBV7-2 and TRBJ1-1, with D perhaps TRBD1 (6 bases). The V end was cut by 3 bases, the J end by 6 bases, with 14 bases between. Germline CDR1 and CDR2: SGHTA and FQGNSA. The CDR3 runs 14 residues. CDR3 region: CASSLGGALPEAFF. DNA for the CDR3: TGTGCCAGCAGCTTGGGGGGGGCCTTGCCTGAAGCTTTCTTT. The variable domain in full, with the rest retrieved from reference TRBV7-2 and TRBJ1-1, is GAGVSQSPSNKVTEKGKDVELRCDPISGHTALYWYRQSLGQGLEFLIYFQGNSAPDKSGLPSDRFSAERTGGSVSTLTIQRTQQEDSAVYLCASSLGGALPEAFFGQGTRLTVV.

This clonotype came up a few times. CDR3 sequence: CASSGVRIGNSYEQYF. In DNA, the CDR3 is TGTGCCAGCAGTGGGGTAAGAATAGGGAACAGTTACGAGCAGTACTTC. The J gene is TRBJ2-7, the V gene TRBV25-1; unclear D gene. The V end was cut by 4 bases, the J end by 4 bases, with 20 bases between. This CDR3 spans 16 amino acids. Germline CDR1 and CDR2: MGHDK and SYGVNS.

The genes are TRBV3-1 and TRBJ2-5; D is undetermined. The J call may be faulty, since TRBJ2-7 better matches the DNA end. The CDR3 runs to 10 residues. The V gene's germline CDR1 is LGHDT and CDR2 YNNKEL (reference sequence). The DNA for the CDR3 is TGTGCCAGCAGCGGCTACGAGCAGTACTTC. Translated, it gives CASSGYEQYF.

The rearrangement joins TRBV29-1 to TRBJ2-3, with 8 bases that match TRBD1. Germline-derived CDR1 and CDR2 are SQVTM and ANQGSEA. CDR3 size: 14 residues. With 0 bases clipped from V and 1 base from J, the junction kept 0 bases outside the gene matches. The CDR3 spells CSVEEDRGTDTQYF. The CDR3, as DNA: TGCAGCGTTGAAGAGGACAGGGGCACAGATACGCAGTATTTT.

This clonotype was picked up a small number of times. This chain links TRBV15 with TRBJ1-2, with D unclear. The CDR3 has 14 amino acids. V was shortened by 0 bases and J by 8 bases, with 13 bases between the two germline ends. In germline, CDR1 is LNHNV, CDR2 YYDKDF (reference sequence). CDR3 sequence: CATSREPGIRGYTF. The CDR3 region has the DNA TGTGCCACCAGCAGAGAGCCGGGGATAAGAGGCTACACCTTC.

This sequence joins TRBV6-5 and TRBJ1-6, with D perhaps TRBD1 (6 bases). The CDR3 spans 14 residues. Trimming shortened V by 5 bases and J by 5 bases, and 10 bases separated the two germline ends. Germline loops: CDR1 MNHEY, CDR2 SVGAGI. CDR3 bases: TGTGCCAGCAGTGGGACATATAATAATTCACCCCTCCACTTT. Amino acids: CASSGTYNNSPLHF.

A note on this clonotype: No conserved phenylalanine or tryptophan ends this CDR3, so it is likely a read error. The chain is built from TRBV7-9 and TRBJ1-6; 7 bases align to TRBD1. Germline CDR1 is SEHNR and CDR2 is FQNEAQ (reference sequence). The CDR3 is 12 residues long. The ends lost 8 bases at V and 10 bases at J; junction bases unmatched: 5. Here the CDR3 DNA reads TGTGCCAGCTCCTCAGGGGGATCACCCCTCCACCTT. Translating it yields CASSSGGSPLHL.

This clonotype was observed once. The genes are TRBV28 and TRBJ2-5, with 7 bases matching TRBD2. The CDR3 contains 14 residues. Looked up from germline, CDR1 is MDHEN and CDR2 is SYDVKM. J was trimmed by 5 bases and V by 5 bases; bases with no gene match: 8. The CDR3: CASSRGAGWETQYF. The CDR3 coding sequence is TGTGCCAGCAGTCGGGGAGCGGGGTGGGAGACCCAGTACTTC.

In its sample, this clonotype was seen many times. The rearrangement links TRBV6-1 to TRBJ1-1; D is possibly TRBD1 (6 bases). The CDR3 extends over 15 amino acids. Trimming stripped 0 bases from V and 0 bases from J, with 8 bases between. Germline-derived CDR1 and CDR2 are MNHNS and SASEGT. The CDR3 DNA is TGTGCCAGCAGTGAAGCGAACAGGGTGAACACTGAAGCTTTCTTT. Its protein product is CASSEANRVNTEAFF.

This clonotype was recorded a few times. The chain couples TRBV11-2 to TRBJ2-2; possibly TRBD1 or TRBD2 for D (5 bases each). The CDR3 is 16 residues long. Trimming took off 5 bases at V and 3 bases at J, with 16 bases between the two ends. CDR1 and CDR2 from the germline V gene are SGHAT and FQNNGV. CDR3 protein: CASSQTELGDTGELFF. CDR3 nucleotide sequence: TGTGCCAGCAGCCAAACTGAACTAGGGGACACCGGGGAGCTGTTTTTT.

This chain joins TRBV5-1 and TRBJ1-4; perhaps TRBD1 as D (6 bases). Germline CDR1 reads SGHRS; CDR2 reads YFSETQ. The V and J ends lost 2 bases and 5 bases respectively, with 13 bases between them. The CDR3 loop spans 15 amino acids. The CDR3 nucleotides read TGCGCCAGCAGCTTCACGACGGACAGAAATGAAAAACTGTTTTTT. Translation: CASSFTTDRNEKLFF.

V is TRBV7-2 and J is TRBJ2-6, with D uncertain. The length of the CDR3 is 16 residues. V was shortened by 0 bases and J by 0 bases, with 6 bases between the two germline ends. Germline values: CDR1 SGHTA, CDR2 FQGNSA. This CDR3 reads CASSLAMASGANVLTF. The CDR3 DNA reads TGTGCCAGCAGCTTAGCAATGGCCTCTGGGGCCAACGTCCTGACTTTC.

V usage is TRBV25-1 and J usage is TRBJ2-1; possible D gene TRBD1, 6 bases. Looked up from germline, CDR1 is MGHDK and CDR2 is SYGVNS. The CDR3 is made up of 18 amino acids. V gave up 2 bases and J gave up 4 bases, with 21 bases separating them. CDR3: CASSERRWVGTPYNEQFF. In nucleotides, the CDR3 is TGTGCCAGCAGTGAACGCCGGTGGGTTGGGACACCGTACAATGAGCAGTTCTTC.

Regarding this clonotype: One end of the junction is discordant with germline, which a read error may explain. CDR3 bases: TGTGCCACCAGTGATTCGCCAGGAAGCAGCTATGGCAACGCCTTC. This codes for CATSDSPGSSYGNAF. V gene TRBV24-1 combines with J gene TRBJ1-2; D unclear. The CDR3 length is 15 residues. In germline, CDR1 is KGHDR, CDR2 SFDVKD.

This clonotype was seen more than once but under ten times. DNA of the CDR3: TGTGCCAGCAGCTTGTATAGAACTACCTACGAGCAGTACTTC. Amino acids: CASSLYRTTYEQYF. V and J are TRBV5-5 and TRBJ2-7, with no clear D. CDR3 length equals 14 residues. Germline V gene lookup returns CDR1 SGHKS and CDR2 YYEKEE (reference sequence). Trimming removed 1 base at V and 2 bases at J, with 10 bases between.

The chain recombines TRBV27 with TRBJ2-2; 10 bases match TRBD1. The CDR3 is 16 residues long. CDR1 is MNHEY and CDR2 is SMNVEV in the germline V gene (reference sequence). V lost 5 bases and J lost 3; bases outside the gene matches: 6. The CDR3 DNA reads TGTGCCAGCAGTCTTAGACAGGGGGCGTACACCGGGGAGCTGTTTTTT. Protein sequence: CASSLRQGAYTGELFF.

The V call is TRBV5-1, the J call TRBJ2-3, with TRBD1 identical over 8 bases. The CDR3 has 19 residues. Germline V gene sequence: CDR1 SGHRS, CDR2 YFSETQ. V lost 3 bases, J lost 2 bases, and 17 bases stayed unmatched. CDR3 coding DNA: TGCGCCAGCAGCTCAAGACAGGGGAAGGGTGGGGGCAACACAGATACGCAGTATTTT. Amino acids: CASSSRQGKGGGNTDTQYF.

CDR3 sequence: CSVYQGAVNTEAFF. Written as DNA, the CDR3 is TGCAGCGTATACCAGGGGGCAGTGAACACTGAAGCTTTCTTT. The chain links TRBV29-1 to TRBJ1-1; 8 bases agree with TRBD1. The CDR3 spans 14 residues. Germline V gives CDR1 SQVTM, CDR2 ANQGSEA. Losses at the gene ends were 6 bases for V and 0 bases for J; bases not matched to a gene: 6.

This CDR3 is CASSPQGGGYTF. In nucleotides, the CDR3 is TGTGCCAGCTCACCACAGGGAGGTGGCTACACCTTC. This chain joins TRBV25-1 and TRBJ1-2; the D gene is possibly TRBD1 (6 bases). This CDR3 is built from 12 residues. Germline CDR1 is MGHDK and CDR2 is SYGVNS. Trimming removed 8 bases from V and 7 bases from J, with 14 bases in between.

This clonotype was seen a few times. The rearrangement joins TRBV30 to TRBJ2-7, with D perhaps being TRBD1 or TRBD2 (5 bases each). The V end lost 3 bases, the J end lost 4 bases, and 13 bases lay between the germline ends. The germline V gene encodes CDR1 GTSNPN and CDR2 SVGIG (reference sequence). The CDR3 runs to 13 residues. The CDR3 reads CAWRAGAGYEQYF. The CDR3 coding sequence is TGTGCCTGGAGGGCCGGGGCAGGTTACGAGCAGTACTTC. Using reference TRBV30 and TRBJ2-7 for the parts outside the CDR3, the full variable domain is SQTIHQWPATLVQPVGSPLSLECTVEGTSNPNLYWYRQAAGRGLQLLFYSVGIGQISSEVPQNLSASRPQDRQFILSSKKLLLSDSGFYLCAWRAGAGYEQYFGPGTRLTVT.

There are many counts of this clonotype. V gene TRBV12-3 or TRBV12-4 combines with J gene TRBJ2-4, with D unclear. With 7 bases removed from V and 6 bases from J, the gap between germline ends came to 7 bases. This CDR3 comprises 11 residues. The CDR3 coding sequence is TGTGCCAGCACCCGAGGAAACATTCAGTACTTC. This translates into CASTRGNIQYF.

V and J are TRBV12-3 or TRBV12-4 and TRBJ1-2; D unclear. CDR3 length: 13 residues. Trimming took off 10 bases at V and 2 bases at J, with 14 bases between the two ends. Here the CDR3 reads CANRSDKNYGYTF. As DNA, the CDR3 is TGTGCCAACAGATCTGACAAGAACTATGGCTACACCTTC.

This clonotype was seen a handful of times. The V gene is TRBV9, the J gene TRBJ1-4; D gene ambiguous. The V gene lost 2 bases and the J gene lost 8 bases, with 16 bases spanning the gap. CDR1 and CDR2 from the germline V gene are SGDLS and YYNGEE. The CDR3 is 15 residues long. CDR3 bases: TGTGCCAGCAGCGTGGGGTCCCGGCAAAGAGAAAAACTGTTTTTT. Amino acid sequence: CASSVGSRQREKLFF.

V is TRBV5-1 and J is TRBJ2-1; 8 bases fit TRBD2. Germline CDR1 reads SGHRS; CDR2 reads YFSETQ. The length of the CDR3 is 13 residues. V trimming: 4 bases; J trimming: 10 bases; junction bases outside the gene matches: 7. CDR3 amino acids: CASSDPGRDEQFF. The CDR3 DNA reads TGCGCCAGCAGCGACCCCGGGAGGGACGAGCAGTTCTTC.